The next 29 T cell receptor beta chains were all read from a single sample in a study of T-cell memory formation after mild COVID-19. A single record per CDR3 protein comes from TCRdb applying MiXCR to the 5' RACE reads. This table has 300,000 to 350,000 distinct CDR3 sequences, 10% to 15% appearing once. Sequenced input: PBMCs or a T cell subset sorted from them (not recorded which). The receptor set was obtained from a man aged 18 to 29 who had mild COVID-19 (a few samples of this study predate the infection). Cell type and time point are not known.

The CDR3 coding sequence is TGTGCCAGCGCGGGGACGGTGAACACTGAAGCTTTCTTT. It yields the protein CASAGTVNTEAFF. The gene calls are TRBV10-3 and TRBJ1-1; tentative D call: TRBD1 (5 bases). V was cut by 10 bases and J by 0 bases, with 12 bases left in between. Germline V gene lookup returns CDR1 ENHRY and CDR2 SYGVKD. CDR3 length: 13 residues.

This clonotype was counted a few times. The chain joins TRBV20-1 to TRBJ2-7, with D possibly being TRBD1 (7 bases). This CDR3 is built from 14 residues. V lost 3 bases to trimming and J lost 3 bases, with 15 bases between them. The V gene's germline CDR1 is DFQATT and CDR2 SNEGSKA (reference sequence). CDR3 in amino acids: CSARSGDRVYEQYF. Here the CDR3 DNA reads TGCAGTGCTAGGTCGGGGGACAGAGTCTACGAGCAGTACTTC.

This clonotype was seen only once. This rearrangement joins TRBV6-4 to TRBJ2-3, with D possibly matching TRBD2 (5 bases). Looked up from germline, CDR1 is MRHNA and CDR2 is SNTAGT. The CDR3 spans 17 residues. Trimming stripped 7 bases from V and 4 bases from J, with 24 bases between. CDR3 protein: CASKRAPRFLPSDTQYF. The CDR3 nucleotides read TGTGCCAGCAAGAGGGCACCTAGGTTTCTACCGTCAGATACGCAGTATTTT.

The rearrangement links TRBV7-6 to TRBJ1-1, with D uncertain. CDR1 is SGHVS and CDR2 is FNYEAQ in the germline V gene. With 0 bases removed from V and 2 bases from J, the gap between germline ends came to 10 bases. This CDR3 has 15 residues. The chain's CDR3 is CASSLAWGTNTEAFF. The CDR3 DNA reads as TGTGCCAGCAGCTTAGCGTGGGGTACAAACACTGAAGCTTTCTTT.

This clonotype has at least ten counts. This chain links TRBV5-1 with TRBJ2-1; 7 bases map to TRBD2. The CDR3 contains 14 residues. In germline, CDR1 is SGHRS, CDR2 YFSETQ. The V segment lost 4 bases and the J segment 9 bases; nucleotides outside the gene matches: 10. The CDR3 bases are TGCGCCAGCAGCATTCTCGGACTAGAATCTGAGCAGTTCTTC. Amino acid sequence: CASSILGLESEQFF.

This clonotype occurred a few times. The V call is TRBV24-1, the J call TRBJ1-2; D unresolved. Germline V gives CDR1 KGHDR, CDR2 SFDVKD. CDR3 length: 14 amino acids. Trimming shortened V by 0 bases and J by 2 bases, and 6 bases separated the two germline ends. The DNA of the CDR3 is TGTGCCACCAGTGATTTGAAACAGAACTATGGCTACACCTTC. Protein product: CATSDLKQNYGYTF.

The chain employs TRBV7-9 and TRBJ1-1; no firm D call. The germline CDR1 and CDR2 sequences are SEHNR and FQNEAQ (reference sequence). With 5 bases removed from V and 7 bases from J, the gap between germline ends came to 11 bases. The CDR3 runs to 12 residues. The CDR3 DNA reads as TGTGCCAGCAGCCCGAATGGTATTGAAGCTTTCTTT. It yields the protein CASSPNGIEAFF.

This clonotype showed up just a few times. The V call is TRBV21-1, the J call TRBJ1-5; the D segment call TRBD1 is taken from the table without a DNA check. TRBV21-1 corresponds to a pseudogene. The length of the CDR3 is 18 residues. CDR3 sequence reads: CASSKPPSGPNSNQPQHF. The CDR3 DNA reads TGTGCCAGCAGCAAGCCCCCTAGTGGACCTAATAGCAATCAGCCCCAGCATTTT.

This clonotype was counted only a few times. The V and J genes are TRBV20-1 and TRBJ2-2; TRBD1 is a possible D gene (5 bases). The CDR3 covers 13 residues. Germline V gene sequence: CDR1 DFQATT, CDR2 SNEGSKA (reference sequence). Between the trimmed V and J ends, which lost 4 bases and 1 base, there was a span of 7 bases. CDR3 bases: TGCAGTGCTAATACAGGGAACACCGGGGAGCTGTTTTTT. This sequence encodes CSANTGNTGELFF.

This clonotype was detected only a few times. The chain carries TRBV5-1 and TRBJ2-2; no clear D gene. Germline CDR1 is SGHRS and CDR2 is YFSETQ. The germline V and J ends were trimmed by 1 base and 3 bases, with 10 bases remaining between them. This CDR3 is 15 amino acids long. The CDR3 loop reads CASSLSTEDTGELFF. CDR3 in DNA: TGCGCCAGCAGCTTGAGTACAGAAGACACCGGGGAGCTGTTTTTT. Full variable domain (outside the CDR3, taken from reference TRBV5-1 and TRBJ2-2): KAGVTQTPRYLIKTRGQQVTLSCSPISGHRSVSWYQQTPGQGLQFLFEYFSETQRNKGNFPGRFSGRQFSNSRSEMNVSTLELGDSALYLCASSLSTEDTGELFFGEGSRLTVL.

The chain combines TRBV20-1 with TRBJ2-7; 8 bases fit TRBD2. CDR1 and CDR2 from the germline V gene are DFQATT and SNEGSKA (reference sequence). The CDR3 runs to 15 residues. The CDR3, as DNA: TGCAGTGCGGGAGGACGGGGGGGGAGCTCCTACAAGCAGTACGTC. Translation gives CSAGGRGGSSYKQYV.

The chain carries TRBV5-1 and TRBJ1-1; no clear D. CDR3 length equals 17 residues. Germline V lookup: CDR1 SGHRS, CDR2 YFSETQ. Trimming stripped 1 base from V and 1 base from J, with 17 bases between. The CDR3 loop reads CASSLTALERTNTEAFF. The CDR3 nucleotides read TGCGCCAGCAGCTTGACCGCCCTGGAGAGGACGAACACTGAAGCTTTCTTT.

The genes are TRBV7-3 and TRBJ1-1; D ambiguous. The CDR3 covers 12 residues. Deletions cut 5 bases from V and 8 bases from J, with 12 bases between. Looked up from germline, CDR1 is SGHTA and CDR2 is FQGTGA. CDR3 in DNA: TGTGCCAGCAGCCACGTGGGCGGCGAAGCTTTCTTT. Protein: CASSHVGGEAFF.

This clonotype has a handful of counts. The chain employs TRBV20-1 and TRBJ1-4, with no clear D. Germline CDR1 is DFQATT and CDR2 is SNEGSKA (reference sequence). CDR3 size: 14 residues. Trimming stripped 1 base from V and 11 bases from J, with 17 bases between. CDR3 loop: CSARVLASEGKLFF. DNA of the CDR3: TGCAGTGCTAGAGTGCTTGCCTCAGAAGGGAAACTGTTTTTT.

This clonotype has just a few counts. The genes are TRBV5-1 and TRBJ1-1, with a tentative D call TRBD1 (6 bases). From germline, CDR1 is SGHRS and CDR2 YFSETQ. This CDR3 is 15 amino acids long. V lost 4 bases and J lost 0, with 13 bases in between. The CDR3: CASSLGQIMNTEAFF. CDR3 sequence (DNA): TGCGCCAGCAGCCTCGGACAGATTATGAACACTGAAGCTTTCTTT.

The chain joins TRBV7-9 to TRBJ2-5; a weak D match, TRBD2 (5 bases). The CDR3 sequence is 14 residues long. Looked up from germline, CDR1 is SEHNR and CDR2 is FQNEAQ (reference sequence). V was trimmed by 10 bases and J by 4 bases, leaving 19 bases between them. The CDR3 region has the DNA TGTGCCACCATAGGTTCTATCCGGGGAGAGACCCAGTACTTC. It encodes CATIGSIRGETQYF.

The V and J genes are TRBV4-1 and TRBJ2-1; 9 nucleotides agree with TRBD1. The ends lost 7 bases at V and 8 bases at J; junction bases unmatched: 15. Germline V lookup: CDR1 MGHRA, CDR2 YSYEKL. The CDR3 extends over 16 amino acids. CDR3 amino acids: CASTNAFTDRGYEQFF. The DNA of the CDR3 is TGCGCCAGCACCAACGCTTTTACGGACAGGGGCTATGAGCAGTTCTTC.

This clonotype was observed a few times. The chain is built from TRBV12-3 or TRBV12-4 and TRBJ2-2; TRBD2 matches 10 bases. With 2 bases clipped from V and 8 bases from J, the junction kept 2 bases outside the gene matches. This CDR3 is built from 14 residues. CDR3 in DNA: TGTGCCAGCAGTTTACTAGCGGGGGAGGGGGAGCTGTTTTTT. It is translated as CASSLLAGEGELFF.

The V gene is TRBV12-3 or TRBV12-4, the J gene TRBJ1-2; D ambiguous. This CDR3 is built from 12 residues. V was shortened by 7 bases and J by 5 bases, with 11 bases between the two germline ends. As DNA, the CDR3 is TGTGCCAGCACCCCGGACGGATATGGCTACACCTTC. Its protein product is CASTPDGYGYTF.

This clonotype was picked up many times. The chain's CDR3 is CASRREVGNEQFF. Here the CDR3 DNA reads TGTGCCAGCAGACGTGAGGTGGGGAATGAGCAGTTCTTC. This chain connects TRBV5-5 to TRBJ2-1; the D is unclear. Trimming cost V 5 bases and J 7 bases, with 13 bases left between them. This CDR3 spans 13 amino acids. Per germline, CDR1 SGHKS and CDR2 YYEKEE (reference sequence).

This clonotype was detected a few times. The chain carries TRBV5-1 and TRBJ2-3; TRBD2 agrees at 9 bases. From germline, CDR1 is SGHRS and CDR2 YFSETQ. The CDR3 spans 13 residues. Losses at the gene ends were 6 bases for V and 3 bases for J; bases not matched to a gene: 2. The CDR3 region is CASTSGDTDTQYF. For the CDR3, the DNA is TGCGCCAGCACTAGCGGGGATACAGATACGCAGTATTTT.

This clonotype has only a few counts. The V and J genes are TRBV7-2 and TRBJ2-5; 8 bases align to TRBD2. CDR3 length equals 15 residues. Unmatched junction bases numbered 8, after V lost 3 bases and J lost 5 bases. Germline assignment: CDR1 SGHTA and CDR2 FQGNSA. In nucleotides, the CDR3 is TGTGCCAGCAGCTTCCAGCGGGGGCCGGGGGAGACCCAGTACTTC. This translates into CASSFQRGPGETQYF.

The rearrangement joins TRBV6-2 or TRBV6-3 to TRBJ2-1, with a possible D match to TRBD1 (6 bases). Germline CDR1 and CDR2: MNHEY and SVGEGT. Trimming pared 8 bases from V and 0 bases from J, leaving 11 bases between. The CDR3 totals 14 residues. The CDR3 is CASRQVSSYNEQFF. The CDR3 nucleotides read TGTGCCAGCCGACAGGTGAGCTCCTACAATGAGCAGTTCTTC.

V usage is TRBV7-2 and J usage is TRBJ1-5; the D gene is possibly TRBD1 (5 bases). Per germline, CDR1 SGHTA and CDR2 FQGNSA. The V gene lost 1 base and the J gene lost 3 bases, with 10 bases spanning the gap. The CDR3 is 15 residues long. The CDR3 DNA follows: TGTGCCAGCAGCTTAGGGGGCTCGAACAATCAGCCCCAGCATTTT. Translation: CASSLGGSNNQPQHF. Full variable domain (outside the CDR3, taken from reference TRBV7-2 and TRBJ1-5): GAGVSQSPSNKVTEKGKDVELRCDPISGHTALYWYRQSLGQGLEFLIYFQGNSAPDKSGLPSDRFSAERTGGSVSTLTIQRTQQEDSAVYLCASSLGGSNNQPQHFGDGTRLSIL.

CDR3 DNA: TGCGCCAGCACCTCTAGCGGGGCTAGCACAGATACGCAGTATTTT. It encodes CASTSSGASTDTQYF. The chain links TRBV5-1 to TRBJ2-3, with 9 bases identical to TRBD2. In germline, CDR1 is SGHRS, CDR2 YFSETQ. This CDR3 contains 15 residues. The V gene end was trimmed by 6 bases and the J gene end by 0 bases; junction bases not matched to a gene: 5.

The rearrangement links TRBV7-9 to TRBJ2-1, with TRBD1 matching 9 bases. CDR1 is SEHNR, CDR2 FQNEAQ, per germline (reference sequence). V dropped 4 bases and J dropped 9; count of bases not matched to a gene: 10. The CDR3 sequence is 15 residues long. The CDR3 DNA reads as TGTGCCAGCAGCTCTCCGGGGGACAGGGTTGGTGAGCAGTTCTTC. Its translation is CASSSPGDRVGEQFF.

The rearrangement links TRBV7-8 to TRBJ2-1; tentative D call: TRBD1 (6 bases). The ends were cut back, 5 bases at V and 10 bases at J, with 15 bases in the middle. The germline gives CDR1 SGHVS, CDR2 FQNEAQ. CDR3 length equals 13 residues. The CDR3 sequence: CASSARDTGEQFF. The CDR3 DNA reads TGTGCCAGCAGCGCTCGGGACACAGGCGAGCAGTTCTTC.

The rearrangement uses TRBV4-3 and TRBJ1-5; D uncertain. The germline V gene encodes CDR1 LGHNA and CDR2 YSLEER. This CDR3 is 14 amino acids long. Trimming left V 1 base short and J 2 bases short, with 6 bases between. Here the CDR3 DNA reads TGCGCCAGCAGCCAAGGAATCGGCAATCAGCCCCAGCATTTT. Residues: CASSQGIGNQPQHF.

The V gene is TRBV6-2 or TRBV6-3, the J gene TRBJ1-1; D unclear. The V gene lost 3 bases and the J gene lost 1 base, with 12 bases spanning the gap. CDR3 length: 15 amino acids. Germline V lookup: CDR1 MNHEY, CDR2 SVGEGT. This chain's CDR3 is CASSYPGLGNTEAFF. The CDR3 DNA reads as TGTGCCAGCAGTTATCCAGGCCTGGGGAACACTGAAGCTTTCTTT.